These T cell receptor beta chains were read from a single sample in a study of blood T cells in healthy people across ages. TCRdb reprocessed the 5' RACE reads with MiXCR, giving one entry per CDR3 protein. The table records 710,000 or so distinct CDR3 sequences, around 32% of them present only once. Sequences were obtained from blood. Receptors originate from a woman aged 80 or over in good health. CDR3s include the opening cysteine and the closing phenylalanine or tryptophan. Each record gives: clone size, J gene, V gene, D gene, CDR3 protein, CDR3 DNA. A D gene is named only where the DNA matches it firmly. Clone size appears in some rows only: once, few, many, or a class for an expanded clone.

size: NA
J: TRBJ2-2
V: TRBV20-1
D: NA
CDR3: CSAPDSRGLGGGELFF
DNA: TGCAGTGCCCCCGACTCGCGGGGCCTCGGGGGCGGGGAGCTGTTTTTT

size: many
J: TRBJ2-1
V: TRBV10-3
D: TRBD1
CDR3: CAISADRARNEQFF
DNA: TGTGCCATCAGTGCGGACAGGGCAAGGAATGAGCAGTTCTTC

size: many
J: TRBJ2-5
V: TRBV7-7
D: TRBD1
CDR3: CASSSRQGLRETQYF
DNA: TGTGCCAGCAGCTCACGACAGGGGCTTCGAGAGACCCAGTACTTC

size: once
J: TRBJ2-1
V: TRBV7-2
D: NA
CDR3: CASSLSLTENNEQFF
DNA: TGTGCCAGCAGCTTATCTTTGACAGAGAACAATGAGCAGTTCTTC

size: many
J: TRBJ2-7
V: TRBV3-1
D: NA
CDR3: CASSRTPSYEQYF
DNA: TGTGCCAGCAGCCGGACACCCTCCTACGAGCAGTACTTC

size: few
J: TRBJ1-1
V: TRBV6-2/TRBV6-3
D: NA
CDR3: CASSYGRANTEAFF
DNA: TGTGCCAGCAGTTACGGCAGGGCGAACACTGAAGCTTTCTTT

size: many
J: TRBJ2-4
V: TRBV5-6
D: TRBD1
CDR3: CASSLGTALAKNIQYF
DNA: TGTGCCAGCAGCTTAGGGACAGCCTTAGCCAAAAACATTCAGTACTTC

size: many
J: TRBJ2-5
V: TRBV7-9
D: NA
CDR3: CASTSTGLLGETQYF
DNA: TGTGCCAGCACCTCGACGGGCCTCTTGGGAGAGACCCAGTACTTC

size: many
J: TRBJ1-2
V: TRBV20-1
D: NA
CDR3: CSALDRSRMGYTF
DNA: TGCAGTGCTTTAGATAGGAGTCGGATGGGCTACACCTTC

size: many
J: TRBJ1-2
V: TRBV4-2
D: TRBD1
CDR3: CASSLGRGQGNYGYTF
DNA: TGTGCCAGCAGCCTCGGGCGGGGACAGGGTAACTATGGCTACACCTTC

size: few
J: TRBJ2-3
V: TRBV29-1
D: NA
CDR3: CSVRGTDTQYF
DNA: TGCAGCGTTCGGGGGACAGATACGCAGTATTTT

size: NA
J: TRBJ2-1
V: TRBV7-3
D: NA
CDR3: CASSQTGWKQFF
DNA: TGTGCCAGCAGCCAAACAGGGTGGAAACAGTTCTTC

size: NA
J: TRBJ2-5
V: TRBV29-1
D: NA
CDR3: CSVDGNMETQYF
DNA: TGCAGCGTTGATGGGAATATGGAGACCCAGTACTTC

size: many
J: TRBJ2-7
V: TRBV30
D: NA
CDR3: CALAQSIYEQYF
DNA: TGTGCCCTAGCACAGTCAATCTACGAGCAGTACTTC

size: NA
J: TRBJ1-6
V: TRBV7-9
D: TRBD1
CDR3: CASSDSQGPMDSPLHF
DNA: TGTGCCAGCAGCGACTCACAGGGGCCGATGGATTCACCCCTCCACTTT

size: many
J: TRBJ2-3
V: TRBV10-3
D: TRBD2
CDR3: CAISESIPPAGGGADTQYF
DNA: TGTGCCATCAGTGAGTCAATCCCGCCGGCCGGCGGGGGGGCTGATACGCAGTATTTT

size: many
J: TRBJ2-7
V: TRBV6-6
D: NA
CDR3: CASSIRGEQYF
DNA: TGTGCCAGCAGTATCAGAGGGGAGCAGTACTTC

size: NA
J: TRBJ1-5
V: TRBV27
D: NA
CDR3: CASSRKGNQPQHF
DNA: TGTGCCAGCAGTAGGAAGGGGAATCAGCCCCAGCATTTT

size: NA
J: TRBJ2-2
V: TRBV3-1
D: NA
CDR3: CASSQERRSGRTGELFF
DNA: TGTGCCAGCAGCCAAGAAAGACGTTCAGGACGCACCGGGGAGCTGTTTTTT

size: many
J: TRBJ2-3
V: TRBV29-1
D: TRBD1
CDR3: CSVARQGGTDTQYF
DNA: TGCAGCGTTGCTAGACAGGGGGGGACAGATACGCAGTATTTT

size: many
J: TRBJ1-1
V: TRBV3-1
D: NA
CDR3: CASSHPRGATTEAFF
DNA: TGTGCCAGCAGCCACCCACGGGGGGCTACCACTGAAGCTTTCTTT

size: NA
J: TRBJ1-6
V: TRBV11-2
D: TRBD1
CDR3: CASRLGQGNSPLHF
DNA: TGTGCCAGCAGGCTAGGACAGGGCAATTCACCCCTCCACTTT

size: many
J: TRBJ2-1
V: TRBV4-2
D: TRBD2
CDR3: CASSQTPTSGVDEQFF
DNA: TGTGCCAGCAGCCAAACACCGACTAGCGGGGTCGATGAGCAGTTCTTC

size: NA
J: TRBJ2-7
V: TRBV30
D: NA
CDR3: CAWRVGLLYEQYF
DNA: TGTGCCTGGAGGGTAGGGCTCCTTTACGAGCAGTACTTC

size: once
J: TRBJ2-7
V: TRBV20-1
D: NA
CDR3: CSARGGSTYEQYF
DNA: TGCAGTGCTAGGGGTGGGAGCACCTACGAGCAGTACTTC

size: few
J: TRBJ1-1
V: TRBV7-8
D: NA
CDR3: CASSLASGAAINTEAFF
DNA: TGTGCCAGCAGCTTAGCTAGTGGAGCAGCAATAAACACTGAAGCTTTCTTT

size: few
J: TRBJ2-3
V: TRBV5-1
D: NA
CDR3: CASTRQNLRDTQYF
DNA: TGCGCCAGCACCCGACAAAACCTGAGGGATACGCAGTATTTT

size: NA
J: TRBJ2-1
V: TRBV20-1
D: TRBD2
CDR3: CGARLAGGPDEQFF
DNA: TGCGGTGCGAGACTAGCGGGAGGGCCCGATGAGCAGTTCTTC

size: many
J: TRBJ2-7
V: TRBV6-5
D: TRBD2
CDR3: CASRLTSGGLSYEQYF
DNA: TGTGCCAGCAGGCTTACTAGCGGGGGCCTCTCCTACGAGCAGTACTTC

size: NA
J: TRBJ2-6
V: TRBV30
D: NA
CDR3: CAWKGSLGSGANVLTF
DNA: TGTGCCTGGAAGGGAAGCTTAGGGTCTGGGGCCAACGTCCTGACTTTC

size: few
J: TRBJ2-5
V: TRBV20-1
D: NA
CDR3: CSGETQYQETQYF
DNA: TGCAGTGGTGAAACACAGTACCAAGAGACCCAGTACTTC

size: many
J: TRBJ2-3
V: TRBV20-1
D: NA
CDR3: CSARAGRGSTDTQYF
DNA: TGCAGTGCTAGAGCTGGTCGGGGATCCACAGATACGCAGTATTTT

size: many
J: TRBJ2-6
V: TRBV5-6
D: NA
CDR3: CASSLPQVSGANVLTF
DNA: TGTGCCAGCAGCTTGCCCCAAGTCTCTGGGGCCAACGTCCTGACTTTC

size: many
J: TRBJ1-2
V: TRBV7-2
D: TRBD1
CDR3: CASSLLGQGYGYTF
DNA: TGTGCCAGCAGCTTACTGGGACAGGGCTACGGCTACACCTTC

size: NA
J: TRBJ1-6
V: TRBV6-5
D: NA
CDR3: CASGLQGVRINSPLHF
DNA: TGTGCCAGCGGGTTACAGGGCGTACGGATTAATTCACCCCTCCACTTT

size: many
J: TRBJ2-6
V: TRBV20-1
D: NA
CDR3: CSAIFPGGANVLTF
DNA: TGCAGTGCAATCTTCCCAGGGGGGGCCAACGTCCTGACTTTC

size: many
J: TRBJ2-3
V: TRBV7-9
D: NA
CDR3: CASSARQSTDTQYF
DNA: TGTGCCAGCAGCGCCCGACAGAGCACAGATACGCAGTATTTT

size: few
J: TRBJ2-3
V: TRBV7-2
D: NA
CDR3: CASSVGGPITDTQYF
DNA: TGTGCCAGCAGCGTCGGAGGCCCGATCACAGATACGCAGTATTTT

size: NA
J: TRBJ2-5
V: TRBV28
D: TRBD2
CDR3: CASSYLAGTETQYF
DNA: TGTGCCAGCAGTTACCTAGCGGGGACAGAGACCCAGTACTTC

size: NA
J: TRBJ2-4
V: TRBV28
D: NA
CDR3: CASSWDTKNIQYF
DNA: TGTGCCAGCAGTTGGGACACCAAAAACATTCAGTACTTC

size: NA
J: TRBJ1-5
V: TRBV28
D: TRBD1
CDR3: CASSPIDRVNQPQHF
DNA: TGTGCCAGCAGTCCAATCGACAGGGTCAATCAGCCCCAGCATTTT

size: NA
J: TRBJ2-2
V: TRBV30
D: TRBD1
CDR3: CAWTGGNTGELFF
DNA: TGTGCGTGGACAGGGGGCAACACCGGGGAGCTGTTTTTT

size: many
J: TRBJ2-5
V: TRBV5-4
D: NA
CDR3: CASSSPGETQYF
DNA: TGTGCCAGCAGTTCCCCTGGGGAGACCCAGTACTTC

size: NA
J: TRBJ2-2
V: TRBV5-6
D: NA
CDR3: CASSPMGPLNTGELFF
DNA: TGTGCCAGCAGCCCGATGGGACCCCTGAACACCGGGGAGCTGTTTTTT

size: NA
J: TRBJ2-7
V: TRBV20-1
D: NA
CDR3: CSAFLDGFEQYF
DNA: TGCAGTGCCTTCTTGGACGGGTTCGAGCAGTACTTC

size: once
J: TRBJ1-2
V: TRBV4-2
D: TRBD1
CDR3: CASSQAADRGYGYTF
DNA: TGTGCCAGCAGCCAGGCCGCCGACAGGGGCTATGGCTACACCTTC

size: NA
J: TRBJ2-3
V: TRBV5-3
D: NA
CDR3: CASSLGTGTRTDTQYF
DNA: TGTGCCAGCAGCTTGGGGACCGGGACAAGAACAGATACGCAGTATTTT

size: many
J: TRBJ2-1
V: TRBV7-3
D: TRBD2
CDR3: CASSLLAGGPYNEQFF
DNA: TGTGCCAGCAGCCTGTTAGCGGGGGGCCCCTACAATGAGCAGTTCTTC

size: few
J: TRBJ2-6
V: TRBV6-1
D: NA
CDR3: CASSGRPSGANVLTF
DNA: TGTGCCAGCAGTGGACGGCCCTCTGGGGCCAACGTCCTGACTTTC

size: many
J: TRBJ1-1
V: TRBV10-3
D: TRBD1
CDR3: CATYPTGGWTEAFF
DNA: TGTGCCACCTACCCGACAGGGGGCTGGACTGAAGCTTTCTTT

size: few
J: TRBJ2-2
V: TRBV6-1
D: NA
CDR3: CASTSGSYTGELFF
DNA: TGTGCCAGCACATCTGGGTCTTACACCGGGGAGCTGTTTTTT

size: many
J: TRBJ2-1
V: TRBV20-1
D: NA
CDR3: CSAIHTRLYNEQFF
DNA: TGCAGTGCTATACACACAAGATTATACAATGAGCAGTTCTTC

size: once
J: TRBJ1-4
V: TRBV7-2
D: TRBD1
CDR3: CASSSQTGASEKLFF
DNA: TGTGCCAGCAGCTCGCAGACAGGGGCAAGTGAAAAACTGTTTTTT

size: few
J: TRBJ1-3
V: TRBV18
D: TRBD1
CDR3: CASARDRGPNSGNTIYF
DNA: TGTGCCAGCGCCCGGGACAGGGGGCCCAACTCTGGAAACACCATATATTTT

size: many
J: TRBJ2-7
V: TRBV29-1
D: NA
CDR3: CSVVGQGSYEQYF
DNA: TGCAGCGTTGTGGGGCAGGGGTCCTACGAGCAGTACTTC

size: NA
J: TRBJ1-2
V: TRBV5-6
D: NA
CDR3: CASRPRLFDGGYTF
DNA: TGTGCCAGCAGGCCGCGGCTATTCGACGGCGGCTACACCTTC

size: NA
J: TRBJ2-6
V: TRBV28
D: NA
CDR3: CASRRNSDFSGANVLTF
DNA: TGTGCCAGCAGACGGAACAGCGACTTCTCTGGGGCCAACGTCCTGACTTTC

size: few
J: TRBJ2-2
V: TRBV6-6
D: NA
CDR3: CASSYVLGTGELFF
DNA: TGTGCCAGCAGTTACGTTCTGGGTACCGGGGAGCTGTTTTTT

size: NA
J: TRBJ1-1
V: TRBV11-2
D: NA
CDR3: CASSQDPYTEAFF
DNA: TGCGCCAGCAGCCAAGATCCATACACTGAAGCTTTCTTT

size: NA
J: TRBJ2-3
V: TRBV9
D: NA
CDR3: CASSAVGRGSTDTQYF
DNA: TGTGCCAGCAGCGCAGTGGGTCGGGGTAGCACAGATACGCAGTATTTT